This TCR beta chain is from a study of OX40 agonist ivuxolimab in advanced cancers. Turning to the study itself: An agonistic human IgG2 monoclonal antibody against OX40 (CD134) was given.

Data came from immunoSEQ multiplex PCR; TCRdb stores just in-frame clones and leaves some out. The sample contains tens of thousands of clones, 91% of which appear only once. The clonotype comes from an adult with an advanced solid tumor such as melanoma, head and neck, liver or kidney cancer. Sequenced material: CD4+ or CD8+ T cells sorted from blood, taken in a trial of the OX40 agonist ivuxolimab.

This CDR3 is CASREGGPSYNEQFF. The DNA of the CDR3 is TGTGCCAGCCGAGAAGGGGGCCCCTCCTACAATGAGCAGTTCTTC. This chain uses TRBV5-6 with TRBJ2-1; TRBD1 matches 7 bases. The CDR3 is 15 residues long. The germline V gene encodes CDR1 SGHDT and CDR2 YYEEEE. The V gene end was trimmed by 7 bases and the J gene end by 0 bases; junction bases not matched to a gene: 7.